One and the same sample provided the 25 T cell receptor beta chains below, sequenced in a study of identical twins. MiXCR, run by TCRdb on the 5' RACE reads, gives a single entry per CDR3 protein. Of hundreds of thousands of distinct CDR3 sequences in the sample, just over 7% were seen once. This sample also appeared in a second study, on yellow fever vaccine responses in identical twins.

Sequencing input: PBMCs. Receptors originate from a woman aged 18-35 years in good health.

The V and J genes are TRBV12-3 or TRBV12-4 and TRBJ2-2, with 8 nucleotides matching TRBD1. The CDR3 runs to 18 residues. The trim removed 4 bases at V and 1 base at J, leaving 11 bases unmatched. The CDR3 sequence is CASSSFLLGTGNTGELFF. Written as DNA, the CDR3 is TGTGCCAGCAGTTCCTTTCTCCTCGGGACAGGGAACACCGGGGAGCTGTTTTTT.

This clonotype occurred many times. J is TRBJ2-5 and V is TRBV10-3; D may match TRBD1 or TRBD2 (5 bases each). Trimming removed 8 bases from V and 1 base from J, with 8 bases in between. This CDR3 is built from 12 residues. Germline V gene data show CDR1 as ENHRY and CDR2 as SYGVKD. CDR3 nucleotides: TGTGCCATCGGGGGTTTCCAAGAGACCCAGTACTTC. Protein sequence: CAIGGFQETQYF.

The table lists this clonotype with many counts. The chain recombines TRBV6-5 with TRBJ2-1; D is uncertain. Germline V CDR1 and CDR2: MNHEY, SVGAGI. The germline V and J ends were trimmed by 0 bases and 11 bases, with 11 bases remaining between them. The CDR3 totals 13 residues. The CDR3: CASSYSITAQQFF. In DNA form, the CDR3 reads TGTGCCAGCAGTTACTCGATTACAGCGCAGCAGTTCTTC.

The chain couples TRBV3-1 to TRBJ1-2; unclear D gene. This CDR3 spans 12 amino acids. CDR1 and CDR2 from the germline V gene are LGHDT and YNNKEL (reference sequence). V shed 1 base and J shed 7 bases, with 7 bases lying between them. Here the CDR3 DNA reads TGTGCCAGCAGCCAAGGTGAGCGTGGCTACACCTTC. Its protein product is CASSQGERGYTF.

The genes are TRBV20-1 and TRBJ2-5; D gene uncertain. The CDR3 loop spans 13 amino acids. Germline lookup yields CDR1 DFQATT and CDR2 SNEGSKA (reference sequence). The V and J ends lost 5 bases and 1 base respectively, with 11 bases between them. The chain's CDR3 is CSASTDGQETQYF. The CDR3 DNA is TGCAGTGCTTCCACGGACGGCCAAGAGACCCAGTACTTC.

This clonotype has a handful of counts. This chain joins TRBV2 and TRBJ2-3; D might be TRBD2 (6 bases). Trimming took off 6 bases at V and 0 bases at J, with 13 bases between the two ends. The CDR3 runs to 15 residues. The germline gives CDR1 SNHLY, CDR2 FYNNEI. The CDR3 region has the DNA TGTGCCAGCAGCGGGGGAGATTCTAGCACAGATACGCAGTATTTT. It is translated as CASSGGDSSTDTQYF.

The chain couples TRBV20-1 to TRBJ1-1, with 8 bases fitting TRBD1. With 6 bases clipped from V and 0 bases from J, the junction kept 9 bases outside the gene matches. Germline CDR1 DFQATT, CDR2 SNEGSKA (reference sequence). The CDR3 sequence is 15 residues long. CDR3 coding DNA: TGCAGTGCCAGTGACAGGGGAGCTTTGAACACTGAAGCTTTCTTT. Translation gives CSASDRGALNTEAFF.

Only a few counts were recorded for this clonotype. This rearrangement joins TRBV7-9 to TRBJ1-2; unclear D gene. There are 12 residues in the CDR3. Between the trimmed V and J ends, which lost 3 bases and 5 bases, there was a span of 7 bases. Per germline, CDR1 SEHNR and CDR2 FQNEAQ (reference sequence). The CDR3 loop reads CASSFALYGYTF. In DNA, the CDR3 is TGTGCCAGCAGCTTCGCCCTTTATGGCTACACCTTC.

This clonotype was picked up many times. The chain couples TRBV29-1 to TRBJ2-2; maybe TRBD1 (7 bases). Germline V gene sequence: CDR1 SQVTM, CDR2 ANQGSEA. V shed 7 bases and J shed 3 bases, with 15 bases lying between them. The length of the CDR3 is 14 residues. The CDR3 DNA reads as TGCAGCGCCAGGGGGGACCCAGACACCGGGGAGCTGTTTTTT. Its protein product is CSARGDPDTGELFF.

The chain couples TRBV5-1 to TRBJ2-1, with TRBD2 matching 8 bases. CDR3 length: 15 amino acids. The J segment lost 8 bases and the V segment lost 0 bases, leaving 7 bases of the junction unmatched. The V gene's germline CDR1 is SGHRS and CDR2 YFSETQ. The CDR3 DNA is TGCGCCAGCAGCTTGGTGCGGACTAGCAACTATGAGCAGTTCTTC. It encodes CASSLVRTSNYEQFF.

This clonotype came up a few times. The chain is built from TRBV5-6 and TRBJ1-5, with unresolved D. The CDR3 length is 12 residues. V was pared by 5 bases and J by 5 bases, with 8 bases between. The germline V gene encodes CDR1 SGHDT and CDR2 YYEEEE. CDR3: CASSLTDQPQHF. The CDR3 nucleotides read TGTGCCAGCAGTCTCACGGATCAGCCCCAGCATTTT.

This rearrangement joins TRBV7-9 to TRBJ2-2, with 10 bases aligning to TRBD1. V shed 5 bases, J shed 1 base, and the junction held 4 bases outside the gene matches. The germline V gene has CDR1 SEHNR and CDR2 FQNEAQ (reference sequence). The CDR3 is 16 residues long. The CDR3 DNA reads as TGTGCCAGCAGCCACCGGGACAGGGGGAACACCGGGGAGCTGTTTTTT. It yields the protein CASSHRDRGNTGELFF.

This clonotype was found a few times. The CDR3 DNA reads as TGTGCCAGCAGCCAAGATCCGGGGGGGCGGAATGAGCAGTTCTTC. Translated: CASSQDPGGRNEQFF. V usage is TRBV4-2 and J usage is TRBJ2-1, with 8 bases fitting TRBD2. This CDR3 has 15 residues. The trim removed 0 bases at V and 7 bases at J, leaving 5 bases unmatched. In germline, CDR1 is LGHNA, CDR2 YNFKEQ.

On this clonotype: One end of the junction varies from germline; a read error may be responsible. This chain connects TRBV20-1 to TRBJ1-5; tentative D call: TRBD1 (6 bases). The germline CDR1 and CDR2 sequences are DFQATT and SNEGSKA (reference sequence). The CDR3 runs 11 residues. The CDR3 is CSARGGQPQHF. DNA for the CDR3: TGCAGTGCCAGAGGGGGACAGCCCCAGCATTTT.

In this sample, this clonotype turned up many times. The chain has TRBV12-3 or TRBV12-4 and TRBJ2-5; 9 nucleotides line up with TRBD1. This CDR3 is 14 amino acids long. The ends lost 6 bases at V and 5 bases at J; junction bases unmatched: 7. The CDR3 loop is CASSGGQGAETQYF. CDR3 coding DNA: TGTGCCAGCAGCGGGGGACAGGGTGCCGAGACCCAGTACTTC.

In its sample, this clonotype was seen many times. The V gene is TRBV12-3 or TRBV12-4, the J gene TRBJ2-1; D is possibly TRBD2 (5 bases). Trimming shortened V by 1 base and J by 7 bases, and 14 bases separated the two germline ends. This CDR3 contains 15 residues. The CDR3 region is CASSLGKEVENEQFF. The CDR3 bases are TGTGCCAGCAGTTTAGGCAAGGAGGTCGAGAATGAGCAGTTCTTC.

The chain employs TRBV2 and TRBJ2-2; D is undetermined. This CDR3 region has 18 residues. Germline V CDR1 and CDR2: SNHLY, FYNNEI. The V end lost 6 bases, the J end lost 0 bases, and 20 bases lay between the germline ends. The CDR3 here is CASRPFLGAASNTGELFF. The CDR3 bases are TGTGCCAGCAGGCCATTTCTAGGTGCGGCCTCGAACACCGGGGAGCTGTTTTTT.

This clonotype came up a few times. The CDR3 region is CASSRGTISADTQYF. The CDR3 DNA is TGTGCCAGCAGCCGTGGGACAATTTCAGCAGATACGCAGTATTTT. The gene calls are TRBV3-1 and TRBJ2-3; tentatively, D is TRBD1 (6 bases). The CDR3 loop spans 15 amino acids. Germline-derived CDR1 and CDR2 are LGHDT and YNNKEL (reference sequence). V lost 4 bases and J lost 4, with 15 bases in between.

This clonotype was counted between two and nine times. The rearrangement uses TRBV24-1 and TRBJ1-2; 7 bases match TRBD1. Per the germline V gene, CDR1 is KGHDR and CDR2 is SFDVKD. The CDR3 is made up of 15 amino acids. The V and J ends lost 4 bases and 2 bases, in that order; junction bases with no gene match: 6. The CDR3 region is CATSESGTVNYGYTF. The DNA for the CDR3 is TGTGCCACCAGTGAGTCCGGGACAGTGAACTATGGCTACACCTTC.

V is TRBV7-3 and J is TRBJ1-5, with TRBD1 matching 8 bases. The CDR3 sequence is 16 residues long. Germline values: CDR1 SGHTA, CDR2 FQGTGA. Trimming removed 4 bases from V and 6 bases from J; junction bases left unmatched: 11. As DNA, the CDR3 is TGTGCCAGCAGCTCGAGGACAGGGAAACCGTCTCAGCCCCAGCATTTT. This gives the protein CASSSRTGKPSQPQHF.

This rearrangement joins TRBV10-3 to TRBJ1-1, with 9 bases aligning to TRBD1. Germline values: CDR1 ENHRY, CDR2 SYGVKD. CDR3 length equals 12 residues. Germline trimming cut 8 bases from V and 7 bases from J; bases unmatched to any gene: 5. The CDR3 loop is CAIRGTGSEAFF. The CDR3, as DNA: TGTGCCATCCGCGGGACAGGGAGTGAAGCTTTCTTT.

This clonotype was detected a few times. The CDR3 sequence: CAISESPGMTEAFF. The CDR3 DNA follows: TGTGCCATCAGTGAGTCCCCGGGGATGACTGAAGCTTTCTTT. This rearrangement joins TRBV10-3 to TRBJ1-1; D not resolved. The CDR3 consists of 14 residues. Per the germline V gene, CDR1 is ENHRY and CDR2 is SYGVKD. V was cut by 0 bases and J by 5 bases, with 10 bases left in between.

This clonotype has ten or more counts. The rearrangement uses TRBV25-1 and TRBJ2-3; 9 bases are shared with TRBD2. This CDR3 comprises 15 residues. Germline V gene sequence: CDR1 MGHDK, CDR2 SYGVNS. The J segment lost 4 bases and the V segment lost 7 bases, leaving 9 bases of the junction unmatched. CDR3 in DNA: TGTGCCAGCACCCAAGGCGGGAGGGCCGCAGATACGCAGTATTTT. Protein sequence: CASTQGGRAADTQYF.

This chain connects TRBV5-6 to TRBJ2-2; possible D gene TRBD2, 5 bases. With 1 base removed from V and 4 bases from J, the gap between germline ends came to 14 bases. CDR1 is SGHDT and CDR2 is YYEEEE in the germline V gene. CDR3 length equals 16 residues. The CDR3, as DNA: TGTGCCAGCAGCTTGTCGCGGGCGAGCGGCACCGGGGAGCTGTTTTTT. Translation gives CASSLSRASGTGELFF.

This clonotype was observed a handful of times. This chain uses TRBV12-3 or TRBV12-4 with TRBJ1-5; TRBD1 agrees at 7 bases. Germline trimming cut 5 bases from V and 7 bases from J; bases unmatched to any gene: 8. This CDR3 region has 14 residues. DNA for the CDR3: TGTGCCAGCAGTACGGACAGGCTTAAGCAGCCCCAGCATTTT. This codes for CASSTDRLKQPQHF.